One sample yielded the 24 T cell receptor beta chains listed below, sequenced in a study of T cells in Graves' hyperthyroidism and ophthalmopathy. TCR beta CDR3 regions were amplified from RNA. Carried out on the TCR CDR3, a first-round RT-PCR used the HTBI primer set. TCRdb recomputed calls from the multiplex PCR reads with MiXCR, one row per CDR3 protein. The data contain under 250,000 distinct CDR3 sequences, more than 20% of them singletons. The sequenced sample consisted of blood. The receptors shown here come from a woman in her 40s with Graves' ophthalmopathy.

This clonotype was seen at least ten times. The chain joins TRBV20-1 to TRBJ2-7; D is unresolved. In germline, CDR1 is DFQATT, CDR2 SNEGSKA (reference sequence). The CDR3 runs 13 residues. Trimming cost V 5 bases and J 0 bases, with 11 bases left between them. CDR3 protein: CSAHPPNSYEQYF. CDR3 bases: TGCAGTGCTCATCCCCCGAACTCCTACGAGCAGTACTTC.

The CDR3 nucleotides are TGTGCCATCAGTGAATCCCCAGAATACTACGAGCAGTACTTC. Translating it yields CAISESPEYYEQYF. The chain combines TRBV10-3 with TRBJ2-7; D gene uncertain. Germline V lookup: CDR1 ENHRY, CDR2 SYGVKD. This CDR3 region has 14 residues. V shed 3 bases and J shed 3 bases, with 12 bases lying between them.

This chain uses TRBV25-1 with TRBJ1-2, with D maybe TRBD1 (5 bases). CDR1 is MGHDK, CDR2 SYGVNS, per germline. CDR3 size: 18 residues. The V gene lost 3 bases and the J gene lost 5 bases, with 25 bases spanning the gap. Here the CDR3 reads CASSDGSHHGGIGYGYTF. The CDR3 nucleotides read TGTGCCAGCAGTGACGGGTCGCACCATGGGGGGATAGGGTATGGCTACACCTTC.

This clonotype was counted at least ten times. This chain connects TRBV7-2 to TRBJ2-5; 9 bases agree with TRBD1. Per the germline V gene, CDR1 is SGHTA and CDR2 is FQGNSA. The V gene end was trimmed by 1 base and the J gene end by 1 base; junction bases not matched to a gene: 4. The CDR3 is made up of 16 amino acids. In nucleotides, the CDR3 is TGTGCCAGCAGCTTAGGGGGACAGGGAATCCAAGAGACCCAGTACTTC. This encodes CASSLGGQGIQETQYF.

This CDR3 is CASSLGMYSNQPQHF. As DNA, the CDR3 is TGTGCCAGCAGTTTGGGGATGTATAGCAATCAGCCCCAGCATTTT. The chain combines TRBV12-3 or TRBV12-4 with TRBJ1-5; D is undetermined. The CDR3 contains 15 residues. V was clipped by 3 bases and J by 0 bases, with 9 bases between them.

This clonotype came up many times. V is TRBV18 and J is TRBJ1-1; TRBD1 agrees at 8 bases. CDR3 length: 14 amino acids. In germline, CDR1 is KGHSH, CDR2 LQKENI. V dropped 1 base and J dropped 5; count of bases not matched to a gene: 3. CDR3 sequence (DNA): TGTGCCAGCTCACCACTCGACAGGGGAACTGAAGCTTTCTTT. Its translation: CASSPLDRGTEAFF.

This clonotype was found many times. The chain couples TRBV6-5 to TRBJ2-2; D not certain. V gave up 5 bases and J gave up 5 bases, with 9 bases separating them. Germline V gene lookup returns CDR1 MNHEY and CDR2 SVGAGI. This CDR3 is 13 amino acids long. The CDR3 DNA reads TGTGCCAGCAGTAAACGAGAAACCGGGGAGCTGTTTTTT. Its translation: CASSKRETGELFF.

This clonotype was counted at least ten times. J is TRBJ2-2 and V is TRBV12-3 or TRBV12-4; no definite D call. V lost 4 bases and J 7 bases, leaving 4 bases between the germline ends. CDR3 size: 11 residues. For the CDR3, the DNA is TGTGCCAGCAGTTCCGTCGGGGAGCTGTTTTTT. Protein: CASSSVGELFF.

The CDR3 reads CASSEMQGYTEAFF. In DNA form, the CDR3 reads TGTGCCAGCAGTGAAATGCAAGGCTACACTGAAGCTTTCTTT. This chain uses TRBV6-1 with TRBJ1-1; unclear D gene. The CDR3 is made up of 14 amino acids. Germline V gene lookup returns CDR1 MNHNS and CDR2 SASEGT. V dropped 2 bases and J dropped 3 bases, with 10 bases sitting between them.

Ten or more counts support this clonotype. V and J are TRBV24-1 and TRBJ2-5, with D tentatively TRBD1 (6 bases). The V gene lost 1 base and the J gene lost 3 bases, with 11 bases spanning the gap. Germline CDR1 is KGHDR and CDR2 is SFDVKD. The CDR3 totals 15 residues. As DNA, the CDR3 is TGTGCCACCAGTGATTTACTACAGGGAGAAGAGACCCAGTACTTC. Translating it yields CATSDLLQGEETQYF.

Ten or more counts support this clonotype. CDR3 loop: CSVDGGWANTGELFF. CDR3 DNA sequence: TGCAGCGTTGACGGGGGTTGGGCGAACACCGGGGAGCTGTTTTTT. The J gene is TRBJ2-2, the V gene TRBV29-1, with D maybe TRBD2 (6 bases). Germline V CDR1 and CDR2: SQVTM, ANQGSEA. The CDR3 is 15 amino acids. The V end was cut by 3 bases, the J end by 0 bases, with 11 bases between.

This clonotype was recorded at least ten times. J is TRBJ2-7 and V is TRBV6-1, with D hard to call. The CDR3 consists of 17 residues. The V end lost 6 bases, the J end lost 1 base, and 22 bases lay between the germline ends. CDR1 is MNHNS, CDR2 SASEGT, per germline. The CDR3 nucleotides are TGTGCCAGCAGCGAACTTCTAGGTAGCTTTCTTTCCTACGAGCAGTACTTC. It translates to CASSELLGSFLSYEQYF.

In this sample, this clonotype turned up many times. The rearrangement uses TRBV6-5 and TRBJ2-7, with 12 bases that match TRBD2. This CDR3 is built from 15 residues. Per germline, CDR1 MNHEY and CDR2 SVGAGI. Trimming removed 8 bases from V and 5 bases from J; junction bases left unmatched: 10. DNA for the CDR3: TGTGCCAGCGGGCGACTAGCGGGGGCAAGAAACGAGCAGTACTTC. This encodes CASGRLAGARNEQYF.

This clonotype was seen many times. The V and J genes are TRBV5-1 and TRBJ1-1; D is undetermined. The CDR3 totals 13 residues. Looked up from germline, CDR1 is SGHRS and CDR2 is YFSETQ. V was trimmed by 0 bases and J by 4 bases, leaving 7 bases between them. This CDR3 is CASSLGTSTEAFF. CDR3 bases: TGCGCCAGCAGCTTGGGTACGAGCACTGAAGCTTTCTTT.

The V gene is TRBV20-1, the J gene TRBJ1-1, with D unclear. The CDR3 has 10 amino acids. The V and J ends lost 6 bases and 11 bases respectively, with 13 bases between them. Germline-derived CDR1 and CDR2 are DFQATT and SNEGSKA (reference sequence). The CDR3 coding sequence is TGCAGTGCCTATTTTCCAAGGGCTTTCTTT. The encoded protein is CSAYFPRAFF.

The rearrangement links TRBV6-1 to TRBJ2-7; D possibly corresponds to TRBD2 (5 bases). Trimming removed 6 bases from V and 0 bases from J, with 12 bases in between. CDR3 length: 14 residues. The V gene's germline CDR1 is MNHNS and CDR2 SASEGT. The CDR3 reads CASRTNRGSYEQYF. CDR3 DNA: TGTGCCAGCAGGACGAACCGGGGCTCCTACGAGCAGTACTTC.

This clonotype was recorded many times. The chain recombines TRBV28 with TRBJ1-5, with 7 bases that match TRBD1. The germline V gene has CDR1 MDHEN and CDR2 SYDVKM. The CDR3 covers 18 residues. After removal of 1 base from V and 7 bases from J, the junction contained 16 bases not matched to a gene. This chain's CDR3 is CASSLYPGEQGREQPQHF. The CDR3 DNA reads TGTGCCAGCAGTTTATATCCTGGGGAACAGGGGAGGGAGCAGCCCCAGCATTTT.

This clonotype was seen repeatedly, ten times or more. This chain connects TRBV12-3 or TRBV12-4 to TRBJ1-5, with no clear D. Trimming pared 8 bases from V and 9 bases from J, leaving 5 bases between. This CDR3 comprises 9 residues. The CDR3 sequence is CASGPPQHF. The CDR3 nucleotides are TGTGCCAGCGGGCCGCCCCAGCATTTT.

This clonotype showed up many times. The chain carries TRBV6-1 and TRBJ1-2; tentatively, D is TRBD1 (5 bases). Trimming shortened V by 1 base and J by 5 bases, and 17 bases separated the two germline ends. Germline V gives CDR1 MNHNS, CDR2 SASEGT. This CDR3 contains 16 residues. CDR3 sequence (DNA): TGTGCCAGCAGTGAAGACAGGACTGAACATGGATATGGCTACACCTTC. Its translation: CASSEDRTEHGYGYTF.

The CDR3 spells CSVEDPGQGPEQYF. The CDR3 DNA reads as TGCAGCGTTGAAGATCCCGGACAGGGGCCGGAGCAGTACTTC. The rearrangement joins TRBV29-1 to TRBJ2-7; 9 positions agree with TRBD1. CDR3 size: 14 residues. V lost 0 bases, J lost 7 bases, and 7 bases stayed unmatched. Germline CDR1 is SQVTM and CDR2 is ANQGSEA.

This clonotype was seen repeatedly, ten times or more. The chain has TRBV2 and TRBJ2-7; TRBD2 matches 9 bases. The CDR3 extends over 14 amino acids. Per the germline V gene, CDR1 is SNHLY and CDR2 is FYNNEI. V lost 8 bases to trimming and J lost 4 bases; unmatched junction nucleotides: 9. CDR3 nucleotides: TGTGCCAGCTTGTTATTAGCGGGAGCTTACGAGCAGTACTTC. This translates into CASLLLAGAYEQYF. The full variable domain, completed using reference TRBV2 and TRBJ2-7, is EPEVTQTPSHQVTQMGQEVILRCVPISNHLYFYWYRQILGQKVEFLVSFYNNEISEKSEIFDDQFSVERPDGSNFTLKIRSTKLEDSAMYFCASLLLAGAYEQYFGPGTRLTVT.

Many counts were recorded for this clonotype. The chain is built from TRBV3-1 and TRBJ1-1; no reliable D call. The ends were cut back, 4 bases at V and 2 bases at J, with 8 bases in the middle. Per germline, CDR1 LGHDT and CDR2 YNNKEL (reference sequence). The CDR3 contains 13 residues. Written as DNA, the CDR3 is TGTGCCAGCAGCCCCTACTCCAACACTGAAGCTTTCTTT. This sequence encodes CASSPYSNTEAFF.

The chain links TRBV2 to TRBJ2-7, with TRBD2 as a possible D gene (6 bases). The CDR3 is made up of 17 amino acids. Trimming stripped 0 bases from V and 1 base from J, with 16 bases between. The germline V gene has CDR1 SNHLY and CDR2 FYNNEI. The CDR3 sequence is CASSEARGGSGSYEQYF. CDR3 sequence (DNA): TGTGCCAGCAGTGAAGCGAGAGGAGGGAGCGGGTCCTACGAGCAGTACTTC.

This clonotype was detected many times. This chain joins TRBV12-3 or TRBV12-4 and TRBJ1-2; TRBD1 agrees at 7 bases. Losses at the gene ends were 6 bases for V and 7 bases for J; bases not matched to a gene: 11. CDR3 length equals 14 residues. CDR3 DNA sequence: TGTGCCAGCAGCCAGGGGGGGTGGGGTTTTGGCTACACCTTC. Its protein product is CASSQGGWGFGYTF.